The 12 T cell receptor beta chains below come from one sample, sequenced in a study of blood T cell repertoires in COVID-19 (dated by TCRdb to about 2020). The receptor library was made with the immunoSEQ multiplex PCR assay. The clones in this table, taken by TCRdb from immuneACCESS, are in-frame only. Not every clone is retained; where verified, under half of the shortfall comes from an unresolved V gene, and the cause of the rest is unknown. Within this sample are about 90,000 clones, with around 82% of them counted one time only. The ten biggest clones cover approximately 6.5% of the sample. The sequenced sample consisted of peripheral blood. These receptors came from a man in his 60s with acute or convalescent COVID-19.

The rearrangement uses TRBV24-1 and TRBJ2-5; possibly TRBD1 for D (6 bases). Deletions cut 4 bases from V and 3 bases from J, with 11 bases between. Germline V gene lookup returns CDR1 KGHDR and CDR2 SFDVKD. The CDR3 is 14 amino acids. The CDR3 coding sequence is TGTGCCACCAGTGACCCCGGGACAAAAGAGACCCAGTACTTC. Translated, it gives CATSDPGTKETQYF.

This sequence joins TRBV19 and TRBJ2-7; TRBD1 matches 8 bases. Germline lookup yields CDR1 LNHDA and CDR2 SQIVND (reference sequence). J was trimmed by 6 bases and V by 5 bases; bases with no gene match: 6. The CDR3 is 13 amino acids. The CDR3 DNA sequence: TGTGCCAGTAGTGGTACAGGGGGGCTCGAGCAGTACTTC. This translates into CASSGTGGLEQYF.

The gene calls are TRBV24-1 and TRBJ1-1; 7 bases are a match to TRBD1. Germline assignment: CDR1 KGHDR and CDR2 SFDVKD. The CDR3 covers 14 residues. Trimming took 9 bases from V and 3 from J; bases not matched to a gene: 9. The CDR3 bases are TGTGCCACCCGAGGGGGCGCGGGGTACACTGAAGCTTTCTTT. Its translation is CATRGGAGYTEAFF.

This chain links TRBV27 with TRBJ2-7; 7 nucleotides align to TRBD1. CDR3 length: 15 amino acids. Germline V gene sequence: CDR1 MNHEY, CDR2 SMNVEV (reference sequence). Trimming removed 5 bases from V and 3 bases from J; junction bases left unmatched: 10. The CDR3 sequence: CASSDWTGHNYEQYF. The DNA of the CDR3 is TGTGCCAGCAGTGACTGGACAGGTCATAACTACGAGCAGTACTTC.

This CDR3 reads CASSIQAGLETQYF. As DNA, the CDR3 is TGTGCCAGTAGTATACAGGCAGGGCTAGAGACCCAGTACTTC. The chain recombines TRBV19 with TRBJ2-5; a possible D gene is TRBD1 (5 bases). The germline gives CDR1 LNHDA, CDR2 SQIVND (reference sequence). CDR3 length: 14 residues. Between the trimmed V and J ends, which lost 2 bases and 4 bases, there was a span of 11 bases. Variable domain in full (rest from reference TRBV19 and TRBJ2-5): DGGITQSPKYLFRKEGQNVTLSCEQNLNHDAMYWYRQDPGQGLRLIYYSQIVNDFQKGDIAEGYSVSREKKESFPLTVTSAQKNPTAFYLCASSIQAGLETQYFGPGTRLLVL.

The V call is TRBV6-6, the J call TRBJ1-1, with TRBD1 as a possible D gene (6 bases). The germline V gene encodes CDR1 MNHNY and CDR2 SVGAGI (reference sequence). The CDR3 is made up of 14 amino acids. The V end was cut by 6 bases, the J end by 1 base, with 12 bases between. The CDR3 nucleotides read TGTGCCAGCAGAGCAGGGGTCCAGAACACTGAAGCTTTCTTT. Protein: CASRAGVQNTEAFF.

V gene TRBV6-5 combines with J gene TRBJ2-2, with 8 bases lining up with TRBD1. The CDR3 has 14 residues. The germline V gene has CDR1 MNHEY and CDR2 SVGAGI. J gave up 5 bases and V 4 bases, and 3 bases lay outside the gene matches. CDR3 nucleotides: TGTGCCAGCAGTTGGCAGGGGGCGACCGGGGAGCTGTTTTTT. Its translation is CASSWQGATGELFF.

This clone was recorded only once. The rearrangement links TRBV27 to TRBJ2-1; 9 nucleotides agree with TRBD1. Germline V CDR1 and CDR2: MNHEY, SMNVEV (reference sequence). J gave up 6 bases and V 6 bases, and 12 bases lay outside the gene matches. The CDR3 totals 16 residues. The CDR3 protein is CASRIPGQGPSNEQFF. The CDR3, as DNA: TGTGCCAGCAGGATTCCGGGACAGGGACCGTCCAATGAGCAGTTCTTC.

The CDR3 region is CASSAGQATNTEAFF. The DNA for the CDR3 is TGCGCCAGCAGCGCTGGACAGGCCACGAACACTGAAGCTTTCTTT. The gene calls are TRBV5-1 and TRBJ1-1, with 7 bases fitting TRBD1. In germline, CDR1 is SGHRS, CDR2 YFSETQ. V lost 4 bases to trimming and J lost 1 base; unmatched junction nucleotides: 7. This CDR3 is built from 15 residues. The full variable domain, in which reference TRBV5-1 and TRBJ1-1 provide the parts outside the CDR3, is KAGVTQTPRYLIKTRGQQVTLSCSPISGHRSVSWYQQTPGQGLQFLFEYFSETQRNKGNFPGRFSGRQFSNSRSEMNVSTLELGDSALYLCASSAGQATNTEAFFGQGTRLTVV.

This clone was recorded only once. The chain recombines TRBV23-1 with TRBJ1-1; possibly TRBD1 for D (5 bases). TRBV23-1 is sorted into the ORF group, with uncertain function. Trimming stripped 3 bases from V and 0 bases from J, with 14 bases between. The CDR3 length is 16 residues. CDR3 in amino acids: CASSHHKTVMNTEAFF. The CDR3 DNA sequence: TGCGCCAGCAGTCATCACAAGACAGTAATGAACACTGAAGCTTTCTTT.

This clone was seen a handful of times. The chain joins TRBV15 to TRBJ1-1; no definite D call. The CDR3 totals 15 residues. In germline, CDR1 is LNHNV, CDR2 YYDKDF (reference sequence). Deletions cut 4 bases from V and 0 bases from J, with 12 bases between. The CDR3 sequence is CATSKEGGMNTEAFF. The CDR3 nucleotides read TGTGCCACCAGCAAAGAAGGAGGCATGAACACTGAAGCTTTCTTT.

This clone occurred many times. This chain uses TRBV18 with TRBJ1-1; D is undetermined. The germline V gene encodes CDR1 KGHSH and CDR2 LQKENI. This CDR3 contains 13 residues. V dropped 4 bases and J dropped 3 bases, with 9 bases sitting between them. The CDR3 protein is CASSLAEDTEAFF. The CDR3 DNA reads as TGTGCCAGCTCACTCGCCGAGGACACTGAAGCTTTCTTT.